The 27 T cell receptor beta chains below were found in one sample sequenced in a study of early T cells in non-severe SARS-CoV-2 infection. In TCRdb, the 5' RACE reads were re-called with MiXCR into one record per CDR3 protein. The repertoire includes roughly 43,000 distinct CDR3 sequences, 5% to 6% of them detected once, and about 4.9% sits in the top ten. This material consisted of whole blood, taken at baseline. These receptors all come from an adult who was a healthcare worker with PCR-confirmed SARS-CoV-2 infection or an uninfected control (not recorded which).

Ten or more counts support this clonotype. Mismatch with germline at one junction end may stem from a read error. V and J are TRBV28 and TRBJ2-2; D unresolved. This CDR3 contains 10 residues. CDR1 and CDR2 from the germline V gene are MDHEN and SYDVKM. The CDR3 nucleotides are TGTGCCACCAGTACCGGGGAGCTGTTTTTT. Its translation is CATSTGELFF. Drawing the rest from reference TRBV28 and TRBJ2-2, the complete variable domain is DVKVTQSSRYLVKRTGEKVFLECVQDMDHENMFWYRQDPGLGLRLIYFSYDVKMKEKGDIPEGYSVSREKKERFSLILESASTNQTSMYLCATSTGELFFGEGSRLTVL.

The chain is built from TRBV29-1 and TRBJ2-7; unclear D gene. Germline V gene data show CDR1 as SQVTM and CDR2 as ANQGSEA. The CDR3 totals 12 residues. Trimming removed 7 bases at V and 1 base at J, with 11 bases between. The DNA of the CDR3 is TGCAGCGCCGGTTTAACATCCTACGAGCAGTACTTC. It is translated as CSAGLTSYEQYF.

The sample holds many counts of this clonotype. The V and J genes are TRBV7-2 and TRBJ1-2, with D perhaps matching TRBD1 (6 bases). The V gene lost 5 bases and the J gene lost 4 bases, with 17 bases spanning the gap. Germline assignment: CDR1 SGHTA and CDR2 FQGNSA. The CDR3 has 15 residues. CDR3 in amino acids: CASSPGTSEGYGYTF. The DNA for the CDR3 is TGTGCCAGCAGCCCTGGGACATCAGAGGGCTATGGCTACACCTTC. Based on the CDR3 plus reference TRBV7-2 and TRBJ1-2, the full variable domain is GAGVSQSPSNKVTEKGKDVELRCDPISGHTALYWYRQSLGQGLEFLIYFQGNSAPDKSGLPSDRFSAERTGGSVSTLTIQRTQQEDSAVYLCASSPGTSEGYGYTFGSGTRLTVV.

This clonotype has a handful of counts. CDR3 bases: TGTGCCAGCAGCAAAGAGGAAGTGACAGGGACGGTCTCGACCGATTCACCCCTCCACTTT. Protein sequence: CASSKEEVTGTVSTDSPLHF. The chain couples TRBV21-1 to TRBJ1-6; the D call of TRBD1 is as the table states it, not checked on the DNA. TRBV21-1 is labeled a pseudogene. This CDR3 is 20 amino acids long.

This clonotype was seen a handful of times. The V call is TRBV2, the J call TRBJ2-7; 7 bases agree with TRBD1. Germline V gene data show CDR1 as SNHLY and CDR2 as FYNNEI. The J segment lost 2 bases and the V segment lost 8 bases, leaving 9 bases of the junction unmatched. This CDR3 region has 14 residues. CDR3 in amino acids: CASSYPGGAYEQYF. The CDR3 DNA reads TGTGCCAGCTCTTACCCAGGGGGTGCCTACGAGCAGTACTTC.

This clonotype showed up many times. V and J are TRBV7-3 and TRBJ2-1; D remains unclear. This CDR3 contains 14 residues. From germline, CDR1 is SGHTA and CDR2 FQGTGA. Trimming stripped 5 bases from V and 0 bases from J, with 8 bases between. CDR3 sequence (DNA): TGTGCCAGCAGCCCCCTCGGCTCCTACAATGAGCAGTTCTTC. It translates to CASSPLGSYNEQFF.

Ten or more counts support this clonotype. In nucleotides, the CDR3 is TGTGCCACCAGTGCCCCCGGGAACACCGGGGAGCTGTTTTTT. Its protein product is CATSAPGNTGELFF. This chain connects TRBV24-1 to TRBJ2-2; no reliable D call. Germline-derived CDR1 and CDR2 are KGHDR and SFDVKD. This CDR3 is built from 14 residues. V dropped 5 bases and J dropped 1 base, with 7 bases sitting between them.

In this sample, this clonotype turned up many times. The chain is built from TRBV10-2 and TRBJ2-1; no definite D call. Looked up from germline, CDR1 is WSHSY and CDR2 is SAAADI. This CDR3 is 12 amino acids long. V was pared by 3 bases and J by 10 bases, with 10 bases between. CDR3 sequence reads: CASSERHREQFF. The CDR3 region has the DNA TGCGCCAGCAGTGAACGACATCGCGAGCAGTTCTTC.

This clonotype has more than one count but fewer than ten. CDR3 loop: CASSIYSGANVLTF. The DNA of the CDR3 is TGTGCCAGCAGCATATACTCTGGGGCCAACGTCCTGACTTTC. The genes are TRBV7-9 and TRBJ2-6; no reliable D call. Trimming stripped 5 bases from V and 0 bases from J, with 5 bases between. CDR3 length equals 14 residues. From germline, CDR1 is SEHNR and CDR2 FQNEAQ (reference sequence).

Ten or more counts support this clonotype. In nucleotides, the CDR3 is TGTGCCAGCAGTTCACCGGGACAGGGGCGGAATGAGCAGTTCTTC. Encoded protein: CASSSPGQGRNEQFF. The chain links TRBV6-5 to TRBJ2-1; the match to TRBD1 covers 10 bases. The germline gives CDR1 MNHEY, CDR2 SVGAGI. The junction had 7 bases not matched to a gene; V was cut back by 4 bases and J by 7 bases. The CDR3 has 15 residues.

This clonotype came up many times. The chain has TRBV5-1 and TRBJ2-1; D gene unclear. V lost 4 bases and J lost 8, with 13 bases in between. Germline CDR1 is SGHRS and CDR2 is YFSETQ. The CDR3 length is 13 residues. CDR3 loop: CASSPGPLYEQFF. As DNA, the CDR3 is TGCGCCAGCAGCCCCGGACCCCTCTATGAGCAGTTCTTC.

There are many counts of this clonotype. This rearrangement joins TRBV6-1 to TRBJ2-4, with D tentatively TRBD1 (6 bases). The CDR3 has 16 residues. V lost 1 base to trimming and J lost 0 bases, with 10 bases between them. The germline V gene has CDR1 MNHNS and CDR2 SASEGT. Here the CDR3 reads CASSEEMTGAKNIQYF. The CDR3 region has the DNA TGTGCCAGCAGTGAAGAAATGACAGGAGCCAAAAACATTCAGTACTTC.

The rearrangement uses TRBV6-5 and TRBJ2-7; either TRBD1 or TRBD2 may fit D (5 bases each). This CDR3 has 15 residues. Germline V lookup: CDR1 MNHEY, CDR2 SVGAGI. V shed 6 bases and J shed 5 bases, with 20 bases lying between them. The CDR3 nucleotides are TGTGCCAGCAGAGAACTCGGGACCCCCGGGGACGAGCAGTACTTC. This codes for CASRELGTPGDEQYF.

This rearrangement joins TRBV7-6 to TRBJ1-1, with TRBD1 matching over 7 bases. V was clipped by 5 bases and J by 6 bases; unmatched bases: 6. CDR1 and CDR2 (germline): SGHVS, FNYEAQ. The CDR3 has 13 amino acids. The CDR3 DNA reads TGTGCCAGCAGCCCAGGGGGTTTTGCTGAAGCTTTCTTT. Translated: CASSPGGFAEAFF.

In its sample, this clonotype was seen many times. This chain connects TRBV19 to TRBJ1-1; 10 nucleotides align to TRBD1. Germline loops: CDR1 LNHDA, CDR2 SQIVND (reference sequence). CDR3 length equals 15 residues. Trimming at V came to 5 bases and at J to 4 bases, leaving 7 bases not matched to a gene. The CDR3 coding sequence is TGTGCCAGTAGTGAGACAGGGGGCCGAGGCACTGAAGCTTTCTTT. Translated, it gives CASSETGGRGTEAFF. The entire variable domain, with the rest obtained from reference TRBV19 and TRBJ1-1, is as follows: DGGITQSPKYLFRKEGQNVTLSCEQNLNHDAMYWYRQDPGQGLRLIYYSQIVNDFQKGDIAEGYSVSREKKESFPLTVTSAQKNPTAFYLCASSETGGRGTEAFFGQGTRLTVV.

This clonotype was seen repeatedly, ten times or more. The chain is built from TRBV20-1 and TRBJ2-1; weak D call: TRBD2 (6 bases). The CDR3 consists of 14 residues. Germline V lookup: CDR1 DFQATT, CDR2 SNEGSKA (reference sequence). V lost 7 bases, J lost 7 bases, and 20 bases lay in between. The CDR3 bases are TGCAGTGGCAACGGCGGGGCAAGAGGGAATGAGCAGTTCTTC. This encodes CSGNGGARGNEQFF.

In this sample, this clonotype turned up many times. The chain joins TRBV18 to TRBJ2-1, with D perhaps matching TRBD2 (5 bases). Trimming removed 0 bases at V and 9 bases at J, with 21 bases between. The CDR3 sequence is 17 residues long. Germline CDR1 is KGHSH and CDR2 is LQKENI. CDR3 residues: CASSPPAKVGGEGEQFF. The CDR3 region has the DNA TGTGCCAGCTCACCACCGGCCAAGGTCGGCGGCGAGGGTGAGCAGTTCTTC.

This clonotype was found many times. The chain carries TRBV18 and TRBJ2-1; D is possibly TRBD1 or TRBD2 (5 bases each). This CDR3 region has 15 residues. CDR1 KGHSH and CDR2 LQKENI come from the germline V gene. Trimming pared 3 bases from V and 4 bases from J, leaving 13 bases between. CDR3 loop: CASSPVRGAYNEQFF. CDR3 coding DNA: TGTGCCAGCTCACCGGTTCGAGGGGCGTACAATGAGCAGTTCTTC. Supplemented by reference TRBV18 and TRBJ2-1, the full variable domain reads NAGVMQNPRHLVRRRGQEARLRCSPMKGHSHVYWYRQLPEEGLKFMVYLQKENIIDESGMPKERFSAEFPKEGPSILRIQQVVRGDSAAYFCASSPVRGAYNEQFFGPGTRLTVL.

This clonotype appeared many times. The chain employs TRBV19 and TRBJ2-5, with D possibly being TRBD1 (6 bases). Germline values: CDR1 LNHDA, CDR2 SQIVND (reference sequence). CDR3 length: 15 residues. Trimming removed 5 bases from V and 5 bases from J, with 18 bases in between. The DNA for the CDR3 is TGTGCCAGTAGTCCCAACAGGGAGATGGGGGAGACCCAGTACTTC. Translation: CASSPNREMGETQYF.

The chain has TRBV27 and TRBJ2-3; D remains ambiguous. V was cut by 5 bases and J by 6 bases, with 12 bases left in between. This CDR3 is 13 amino acids long. Looked up from germline, CDR1 is MNHEY and CDR2 is SMNVEV (reference sequence). The DNA of the CDR3 is TGTGCCAGCAGTATGGTTCTGGGGGATACGCAGTATTTT. Its translation: CASSMVLGDTQYF.

This chain joins TRBV5-1 and TRBJ2-3; the match to TRBD2 covers 13 bases. Trimming at V came to 3 bases and at J to 4 bases, leaving 8 bases not matched to a gene. Germline V gives CDR1 SGHRS, CDR2 YFSETQ. The CDR3 is 17 amino acids. CDR3 region: CASSSPGLAGFADTQYF. CDR3 DNA: TGCGCCAGCAGCTCACCGGGACTAGCGGGATTTGCAGATACGCAGTATTTT.

This clonotype was counted many times. The chain joins TRBV19 to TRBJ2-2; TRBD2 is a possible D gene (5 bases). CDR1 is LNHDA and CDR2 is SQIVND in the germline V gene (reference sequence). The V and J ends lost 4 bases and 6 bases respectively, with 15 bases between them. CDR3 size: 15 residues. Here the CDR3 reads CASSTTTTLAGELFF. CDR3 nucleotide sequence: TGTGCCAGTAGTACGACTACGACACTTGCCGGGGAGCTGTTTTTT.

This clonotype was seen more than once but under ten times. CDR3 sequence (DNA): TGTGCCAGCAGCCCCGTGGGGGCAAGCCGGGCTGAGCAGTTCTTC. Its protein is CASSPVGASRAEQFF. The chain has TRBV3-1 and TRBJ2-1; D may be TRBD1 (6 bases). In germline, CDR1 is LGHDT, CDR2 YNNKEL (reference sequence). The CDR3 totals 15 residues. Trimming left V 4 bases short and J 9 bases short, with 19 bases between.

The chain has TRBV7-9 and TRBJ1-6, with 7 nucleotides matching TRBD1. The V segment lost 6 bases and the J segment 5 bases; nucleotides outside the gene matches: 4. The CDR3 runs to 14 residues. In germline, CDR1 is SEHNR, CDR2 FQNEAQ (reference sequence). The CDR3 is CASSWDRDNSPLHF. The CDR3 DNA reads as TGTGCCAGCAGTTGGGACAGAGATAATTCACCCCTCCACTTT.

This clonotype was recorded many times. The chain is built from TRBV5-1 and TRBJ2-7; D is possibly TRBD2 (6 bases). V lost 3 bases and J 1 base, leaving 17 bases between the germline ends. CDR1 is SGHRS and CDR2 is YFSETQ in the germline V gene. CDR3 length: 16 amino acids. CDR3 in amino acids: CASSWRGGNPSYEQYF. DNA of the CDR3: TGCGCCAGCAGCTGGAGGGGCGGCAATCCGTCCTACGAGCAGTACTTC.

This clonotype came up many times. This chain joins TRBV5-1 and TRBJ1-4, with D uncertain. The CDR3 consists of 13 residues. The germline gives CDR1 SGHRS, CDR2 YFSETQ. The ends were cut back, 3 bases at V and 2 bases at J, with 5 bases in the middle. In DNA form, the CDR3 reads TGCGCCAGCAGCTGGGAGACTAATGAAAAACTGTTTTTT. Amino acid sequence: CASSWETNEKLFF.

This clonotype was recorded a few times. The CDR3 spells CSVEASTGPSYEQYF. DNA of the CDR3: TGCAGCGTTGAAGCCTCGACAGGTCCGTCCTACGAGCAGTACTTC. The rearrangement links TRBV29-1 to TRBJ2-7; a weak D match, TRBD1 (6 bases). With 1 base removed from V and 1 base from J, the gap between germline ends came to 14 bases. The CDR3 runs 15 residues. CDR1 and CDR2 (germline): SQVTM, ANQGSEA.